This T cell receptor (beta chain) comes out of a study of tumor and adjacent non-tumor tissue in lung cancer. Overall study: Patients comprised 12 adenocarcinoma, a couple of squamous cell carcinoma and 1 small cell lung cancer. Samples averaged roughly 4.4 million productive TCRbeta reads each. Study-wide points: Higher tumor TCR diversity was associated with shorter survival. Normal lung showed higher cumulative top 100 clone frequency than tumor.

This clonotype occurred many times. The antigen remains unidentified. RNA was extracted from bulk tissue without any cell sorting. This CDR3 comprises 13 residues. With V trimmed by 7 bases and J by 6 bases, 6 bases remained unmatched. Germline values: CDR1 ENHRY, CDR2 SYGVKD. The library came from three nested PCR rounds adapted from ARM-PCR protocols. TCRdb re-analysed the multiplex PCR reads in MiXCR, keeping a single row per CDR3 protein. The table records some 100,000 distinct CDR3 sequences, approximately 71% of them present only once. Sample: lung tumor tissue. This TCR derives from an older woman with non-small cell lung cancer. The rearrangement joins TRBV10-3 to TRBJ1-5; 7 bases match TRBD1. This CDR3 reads CAITQGGAQPQHF. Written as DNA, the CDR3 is TGTGCCATCACCCAGGGGGGTGCTCAGCCCCAGCATTTT.